This T cell receptor (beta chain) was found in a study of blood T cells in healthy people across ages (dated by TCRdb to the mid-2010s). About the study as a whole: Template switching captured roughly one uniquely barcoded TCR beta cDNA molecule per two T cells in model experiments. Using deep sequencing normalized with unique cDNA molecular identifiers, the study measured how TCR beta repertoire diversity changes with age. The donors were divided into four age groups: young (average about 16 years), middle-aged (around 41), aged (about 60) and long-lived (more than 75). To avoid experimental bias, donors of different ages were randomly spread across the sequencing lanes. Two additional independent replicas of 1 million unique cDNA reads from the same blood draw were analyzed for two donors (one aged 18 to 29 and one aged 80 or older). The paper as a whole reports these results and caveats: Total diversity estimates from one million sequenced T cells were considered lower bounds and underestimates. Compared with the aged group, the long-lived group had more naive CD4+ T cells, fewer expanded clones and increased TCR diversity, a pattern suggesting age selection. Because profiling used bulk unsorted PBMCs, naive and antigen-experienced compartments could not be compared conclusively. A strong correlation was found between observed TCR beta diversity and the percentage of naive T cells measured by flow cytometry. Because donor CMV infection status was unknown, age-related changes in expanded clonotypes were potentially confounded. As age increased, observed TCR beta diversity per million T cells dropped in a roughly linear way, and a significant reduction was already evident by age about 40.

CDR1 and CDR2 are drawn from the germline V gene (reference sequence): DFQATT, SNEGSKA. The CDR3 contains 15 residues, cysteine and phenylalanine counted. Only CDR3 DNA is held: 45 bases, read in frame from base 1. Between the V and J ends, shortened by 6 bases and 4 bases respectively, the junction contains 20 bases. The library was produced with 5' RACE. Instrument on record: Illumina HiSeq 2500. A second PCR of roughly 6 to 11 cycles was performed with a sample-barcoded 5' primer and a J-beta primer mix. A template-switch 5' adaptor carrying 12 random nucleotides introduced a unique molecular identifier onto each TCR beta cDNA molecule. Each sample yielded at least 3 million CDR3-containing paired-end reads. First-strand cDNA was synthesized from all RNA with the Mint cDNA synthesis kit, primed by a TRBC-specific oligonucleotide. Following uracil-DNA glycosylase treatment, all cDNA underwent a first 18-cycle PCR with the universal primers M1SS and BC2_uni_R. The original methods were these. For normalization, 1 million high-quality reads were randomly selected from each sample, with every read carrying a distinct molecular identifier. Instead of being binned into consensus sequences, reads with shared molecular identifiers were discarded. MiTCR, set to a Q25 quality threshold and the strictest error-elimination algorithm, was used for CDR3 identification, clonotype clustering and error correction. A nonparametric unseen species model with Euler transformation was used to estimate a lower bound on total TCR beta diversity. In TCRdb, the public reads were trimmed at Q25 with fastp and aligned with MiXCR, with productive beta chains retained. Each CDR3 protein gets just one entry, which takes the most common genes and DNA from the rows behind it. TCRdb's processing, not the authors' own work, is the source of the V and J calls. Within this sample are approximately 1.5 million distinct CDR3 sequences, with 35% to 45% of them counted one time only. Less than 5% of the sample is held by the ten biggest clonotypes.

On this clonotype itself: Its target antigen remains unknown. No base quality values were provided; no much bigger clone lies one nucleotide off.

Donors were under 40 systemically healthy Caucasian individuals from Russia aged roughly 6 to 90 years. Each donor gave roughly 9.5 milliliters of peripheral blood, collected into EDTA-treated Vacutainer tubes. Ficoll-Paque density-gradient centrifugation was used to isolate PBMCs, with at least 7 million obtained per sample. Total RNA, at least 5 micrograms per sample, was extracted from PBMCs with Trizol reagent. The percentages of naive CD45RAhigh/CD27high T cells were determined by flow cytometry on a PBMC aliquot from every donor. The source material was blood. This chain is built from TRBV20-1 and TRBJ2-3; a tentative D call is TRBD1 (6 bases match). This TCR was sampled from a woman aged 18-29 years in good health. DNA sequence: TGCAGTGCCACCAGGAACAGGGTCCTCCCAGATACGCAGTATTTT. Translated, it reads CSATRNRVLPDTQYF.